The rows below give T cell receptor beta chains drawn from one sample of a study of vaccination and CD4 T cells after COVID-19. Their antigens remain unidentified. MiXCR, run by TCRdb on the PCR reads, gives a single entry per CDR3 protein. In the table there are about 13,000 distinct CDR3 sequences, roughly a quarter of which are singletons. Sequenced material: CD4+ T cells from blood, cultured in vitro, taken before SARS-CoV-2 vaccination. The receptors come from a human donor who received a COVID-19 vaccine. The CDR3 runs from the conserved cysteine through the conserved F or W. A D gene is named only where the DNA matches it firmly. Where a row states a size, it is once, few, many or the class of an expanded clone; other rows omit it.

J | D | size | V | CDR3 | DNA
TRBJ2-1 | TRBD2 | - | TRBV5-1 | CASSIQSGGGNNEQFF | TGCGCCAGCAGCATTCAGAGCGGGGGGGGAAACAATGAGCAGTTCTTC
TRBJ2-1 | TRBD2 | - | TRBV5-1 | CASSLTSGGDTHNEQFF | TGCGCCAGCAGCTTGACTAGCGGGGGGGACACACACAATGAGCAGTTCTTC
TRBJ2-2 | TRBD1 | - | TRBV6-1 | CASSTTRQGADTGELFF | TGTGCCAGCAGTACGACCCGACAGGGGGCAGACACCGGGGAGCTGTTTTTT
TRBJ1-2 | - | - | TRBV7-2 | CASSRLGTYGYTF | TGTGCCAGCAGCCGATTAGGTACCTATGGCTACACCTTC
TRBJ1-3 | - | - | TRBV12-3/TRBV12-4 | CASRAVGGTGNTIYF | TGTGCCAGCAGGGCGGTGGGGGGTACTGGAAACACCATATATTTT
TRBJ1-4 | - | - | TRBV24-1 | CATSEGEGEKLFF | TGTGCCACCAGTGAAGGGGAAGGGGAAAAACTGTTTTTT
TRBJ2-3 | - | few | TRBV7-8 | CASSLAIGDTQYF | TGTGCCAGCAGCTTAGCAATAGGAGATACGCAGTATTTT
TRBJ1-5 | - | - | TRBV19 | CASKGWTASNQPQHF | TGTGCCAGTAAGGGCTGGACAGCCAGTAATCAGCCCCAGCATTTT
TRBJ1-5 | - | - | TRBV19 | CASSMGGGLNQPQHF | TGTGCCAGTAGTATGGGGGGGGGCTTAAATCAGCCCCAGCATTTT
TRBJ2-2 | - | - | TRBV7-3 | CASSPYLSSGNPANTGELFF | TGTGCCAGCAGCCCCTACTTATCGTCTGGTAACCCTGCGAACACCGGGGAGCTGTTTTTT
TRBJ1-6 | TRBD1 | - | TRBV7-9 | CASSWGTGSNSPLHF | TGTGCCAGCAGCTGGGGGACAGGGAGTAATTCACCCCTCCACTTT
TRBJ2-3 | - | - | TRBV18 | CASSPPGRVGADTQYF | TGTGCCAGCTCACCACCAGGCAGGGTTGGAGCAGATACGCAGTATTTT
TRBJ1-3 | - | - | TRBV2 | CASSPTGAGNTIYF | TGTGCCAGCAGTCCGACAGGCGCAGGAAACACCATATATTTT
TRBJ1-1 | TRBD1 | - | TRBV27 | CASSFSGQGATEAFF | TGTGCCAGCAGTTTCTCGGGACAGGGGGCCACTGAAGCTTTCTTT
TRBJ1-1 | - | few | TRBV10-3 | CAISDDRLNTEAFF | TGTGCCATCAGTGACGACAGGTTGAACACTGAAGCTTTCTTT
TRBJ2-3 | TRBD2 | few | TRBV20-1 | CSGKSGGDFTDTQYF | TGCAGTGGAAAGAGCGGGGGGGACTTCACAGATACGCAGTATTTT
TRBJ2-5 | TRBD2 | few | TRBV20-1 | CSARDGGAQETQYF | TGCAGTGCTAGGGACGGGGGGGCCCAAGAGACCCAGTACTTC
TRBJ2-2 | - | few | TRBV14 | CASSHRQVYSGELFF | TGTGCCAGCAGCCACCGACAGGTTTATTCCGGGGAGCTGTTTTTT
TRBJ2-1 | TRBD1 | - | TRBV24-1 | CATSDRTGSGNEQFF | TGTGCCACCAGTGACCGGACAGGGAGCGGCAATGAGCAGTTCTTC
TRBJ1-1 | TRBD1 | few | TRBV6-5 | CASSFPGQGLAEAFF | TGTGCCAGCAGTTTTCCGGGACAGGGACTCGCTGAAGCTTTCTTT
TRBJ2-5 | TRBD2 | - | TRBV7-8 | CASSLELRRRETQYF | TGTGCCAGCAGCTTAGAACTGCGGAGGCGGGAGACCCAGTACTTT
TRBJ2-7 | TRBD1 | - | TRBV19 | CASSVTGQGDDEQYF | TGTGCCAGTAGTGTAACGGGACAGGGGGACGACGAGCAGTACTTC
TRBJ2-5 | - | - | TRBV6-1 | CASKEGPGRETQYF | TGTGCCAGCAAAGAGGGACCGGGACGGGAGACCCAGTACTTC
TRBJ1-5 | - | few | TRBV5-1 | CASSLGPRDGYSNQPQHF | TGCGCCAGCAGCTTGGGACCCCGGGACGGGTATAGCAATCAGCCCCAGCATTTT
TRBJ1-1 | - | few | TRBV6-5 | CASSSTPGGLNTEAFF | TGTGCCAGCAGTTCCACCCCCGGGGGGCTGAACACTGAAGCTTTCTTT
TRBJ2-2 | - | - | TRBV12-3/TRBV12-4 | CASSLTDRSTGELFF | TGTGCCAGCAGTTTAACCGACAGGAGCACCGGGGAGCTGTTTTTT
TRBJ2-5 | - | few | TRBV29-1 | CSGSREETQYF | TGCAGCGGTTCTAGAGAAGAGACCCAGTACTTC
TRBJ2-2 | - | few | TRBV4-2 | CASSQVAGILTGELFF | TGTGCCAGCAGCCAAGTCGCAGGGATCCTCACCGGGGAGCTGTTTTTT
TRBJ2-1 | TRBD2 | - | TRBV20-1 | CSAREERGPYNEQFF | TGCAGTGCTAGAGAAGAGCGGGGGCCATACAATGAGCAGTTCTTC
TRBJ2-1 | - | - | TRBV5-1 | CASSLRGYSYNEQFF | TGCGCCAGCAGCTTGCGGGGTTACTCCTACAATGAGCAGTTCTTC
TRBJ2-3 | TRBD2 | - | TRBV10-1 | CASSDYRLAGGHSTDTQYF | TGCGCCAGCAGTGATTATCGACTAGCGGGGGGGCACAGCACAGATACGCAGTATTTT
TRBJ1-1 | - | - | TRBV29-1 | CSVQSYRAFF | TGCAGCGTTCAGTCTTACAGGGCTTTCTTT
TRBJ1-2 | - | - | TRBV30 | CACFQGNYGYTF | TGTGCCTGTTTTCAGGGTAACTATGGCTACACCTTC
TRBJ2-5 | TRBD2 | - | TRBV20-1 | CSARSGLAVEEAQYF | TGCAGTGCTAGGTCGGGACTAGCGGTGGAGGAGGCCCAGTACTTC
TRBJ2-3 | - | - | TRBV11-1 | CASSLSPGTDTQYF | TGTGCCAGCAGCTTATCCCCGGGTACAGATACGCAGTATTTT
TRBJ1-1 | - | - | TRBV14 | CASSHPGRIEDTEAFF | TGTGCCAGCAGCCACCCGGGGCGCATTGAGGACACTGAAGCTTTCTTT
TRBJ1-5 | - | - | TRBV30 | CAWSGGDSNQPQHF | TGTGCCTGGAGTGGTGGGGATAGCAATCAGCCCCAGCATTTT
TRBJ2-3 | TRBD2 | - | TRBV20-1 | CSATLDRDYLMARTDTQYF | TGCAGTGCTACTTTAGATAGGGACTACCTAATGGCACGAACAGATACGCAGTATTTT
TRBJ2-5 | - | - | TRBV24-1 | CATSDGERSTQYF | TGTGCCACCAGTGACGGGGAGAGGTCGACCCAGTACTTC
TRBJ2-5 | - | few | TRBV20-1 | CSASSPGETQYF | TGCAGTGCCAGTTCCCCTGGGGAGACCCAGTACTTC
TRBJ2-5 | - | - | TRBV2 | CASGRTDQETQYF | TGTGCCAGCGGAAGGACAGACCAAGAGACCCAGTACTTC
TRBJ1-3 | - | - | TRBV5-1 | CASSLGAASPGNTIYF | TGCGCCAGCAGCTTGGGTGCAGCTAGCCCTGGAAACACCATATATTTT
TRBJ2-5 | - | few | TRBV11-3 | CASSLVGETQYF | TGTGCCAGCAGCTTAGTCGGGGAGACCCAGTACTTC
TRBJ2-3 | - | - | TRBV6-2/TRBV6-3 | CASSYTGLSTDTQYF | TGTGCCAGCAGTTACACAGGCCTCAGCACAGATACGCAGTATTTT
TRBJ2-5 | TRBD1 | - | TRBV11-3 | CASSSRTGGETQYF | TGTGCCAGCAGCTCCCGGACAGGGGGAGAGACCCAGTACTTC
TRBJ1-1 | - | - | TRBV2 | CASSGQMNTEAFF | TGTGCCAGCAGCGGACAGATGAACACTGAAGCTTTCTTT
TRBJ1-3 | - | - | TRBV6-1 | CASNDKGAISGNTIYF | TGTGCCAGCAATGATAAAGGGGCGATCTCTGGAAACACCATATATTTT
TRBJ1-1 | - | - | TRBV12-3/TRBV12-4 | CASTPEKGRNTEAFF | TGTGCCAGCACTCCCGAGAAGGGAAGGAACACTGAAGCTTTCTTT
TRBJ2-3 | - | - | TRBV10-3 | CAISESGAQYF | TGTGCCATCAGTGAGTCCGGGGCGCAGTATTTT
TRBJ2-5 | TRBD2 | - | TRBV25-1 | CASSRNGGVQETQYF | TGTGCCAGCAGCAGAAACGGGGGGGTCCAAGAGACCCAGTACTTC
TRBJ1-2 | TRBD1 | - | TRBV29-1 | CSAQQGESYGYTF | TGCAGCGCTCAACAGGGGGAGAGCTATGGCTACACCTTC
TRBJ2-7 | TRBD2 | - | TRBV9 | CASSGGTSGLSSYEQYF | TGTGCCAGCAGCGGGGGGACTAGCGGGCTTAGCTCCTACGAGCAGTACTTC
TRBJ2-6 | - | - | TRBV11-3 | CASSLDRLGAGANVLTF | TGTGCCAGCAGCTTAGATCGTCTAGGCGCTGGGGCCAACGTCCTGACTTTC
TRBJ2-2 | - | - | TRBV20-1 | CSAKTPNTGELFF | TGCAGTGCTAAGACCCCGAACACCGGGGAGCTGTTTTTT